The sequence of this T cell receptor (beta chain) was determined in a study of human T cells and chemical hapten exposure (dated by TCRdb to the early 2020s). In terms of the full investigation: For sensitization, 2% DPC in acetone was applied to an approximately 2 cm by approximately 2 cm area of upper inner arm skin. Libraries were pooled for sequencing, and per-sample TCR yields varied mainly because of small differences in library volumes within the pool. Most of the patients in the cohort were female, and the cohort covered alopecia areata with under or over 50% scalp involvement, alopecia totalis and alopecia universalis. Patients additionally received weekly therapeutic DPC doses to the scalp throughout the roughly 25-week study period. Twenty-nine alopecia patients provided blood for TCR sequencing at one to four time points (pre-sensitization, 2, 6 and 24 weeks). Patch testing was done on the upper back using Finn chambers containing 0.01% DPC, and results were scored after 6 days according to International Contact Dermatitis Research Group standards. Blood was sampled from patients pre-sensitization (week 0) and at 2, 6 and about 24 weeks after DPC sensitization. This study followed changes in the peripheral blood TCR repertoire in vivo during primary and secondary sensitization of alopecia patients to the hapten diphenylcyclopropenone (DPC). Here is what the overall study found, with its caveats: After repeated subsampling, the strength of the expansion versus patch-test correlation and the threshold at which it became significant changed. A positive correlation was found between the number of PT1 expanded TCRs and patch test score, with significance reached at thresholds 8, 16 and 32 but not 4. Expanded TCRs formed significantly more large CDR3 similarity clusters than pre-sensitization or healthy control sets, consistent with antigen-driven responses. The number of TCRs above 1 in 1000 frequency did not change with DPC sensitization; there was no evidence of global repertoire structure alterations. Alopecia, a presumed autoimmune disease, was present in all patients, so the immune response of the patients might differ from that of healthy individuals.

Including cysteine and phenylalanine, the CDR3 has 15 amino acids. Just CDR3 DNA is preserved here, 45 bases in frame from base 1. Trimming takes 4 bases from V and 2 bases from J, and the germline ends sit 15 bases apart. The germline V gene gives CDR1 as SGHVS and CDR2 as FQNEAQ. This clonotype was counted between two and nine times. No cognate antigen has been identified for it. One base away there is no much larger clone; base qualities are not given. The receptor library was made with RACE. TCRdb records NextSeq 500 as the sequencer. During library preparation, unique molecular identifiers were attached to individual cDNA molecules so that TCRs could be counted in a quantitative, reproducible way. From each blood RNA sample, both TCR alpha and TCR beta chains were sequenced. On the authors' methods: Samples had a median of 95,638 TCRs, with a range from about 23,224 to 750,000. The Decombinator software suite was used to annotate V, J and CDR3 in the TCR reads. For the PS versus PT1 abundance plots, all samples were subsampled to the same number of TCRs (28,000). TCRs were defined as expanded if absent before sensitization and observed at least eight times at the 2-week time point. TCRdb reanalyzed the raw reads on its own, using fastp at Q25 for trimming and MiXCR for clone calling, and kept in-frame beta chains. When rows share a CDR3 protein, they turn into one entry using the most common DNA and genes. In this record, the V and J calls reflect TCRdb's handling and not the investigators' own analysis. This sample holds about 120,000 distinct CDR3 sequences; about an eighth were observed only once. Of the sample, 0.8% to 1% is held by the ten largest clones.

The time point label of this sample denotes: patch test 1, 2 weeks after DPC sensitization. The treatment or condition label, read with the paper, signifies: therapeutic diphenylcyclopropenone sensitization with weekly scalp DPC. At each patch-test visit, blood was drawn before the patch test was applied. Patients were eligible if aged 18 to 70, diagnosed with alopecia and judged suitable for DPC therapy, and pregnant patients were excluded. Total RNA was extracted from unfractionated whole blood that had been collected in Tempus Blood RNA tubes. The V and J genes are TRBV7-8 and TRBJ2-7; too little of a D gene remains to name it. This sample comprised whole blood, obtained in connection with sensitization to the hapten diphenylcyclopropenone (DPC). The sequence was obtained from a man between 18 and 35 years old with alopecia areata. Some clones in this sample may be carry-over from other donors' samples. CDR3 sequence: CASSSYQISPYEQYF. The sequence in DNA is TGTGCCAGCAGCTCGTATCAGATATCGCCCTACGAGCAGTACTTC.